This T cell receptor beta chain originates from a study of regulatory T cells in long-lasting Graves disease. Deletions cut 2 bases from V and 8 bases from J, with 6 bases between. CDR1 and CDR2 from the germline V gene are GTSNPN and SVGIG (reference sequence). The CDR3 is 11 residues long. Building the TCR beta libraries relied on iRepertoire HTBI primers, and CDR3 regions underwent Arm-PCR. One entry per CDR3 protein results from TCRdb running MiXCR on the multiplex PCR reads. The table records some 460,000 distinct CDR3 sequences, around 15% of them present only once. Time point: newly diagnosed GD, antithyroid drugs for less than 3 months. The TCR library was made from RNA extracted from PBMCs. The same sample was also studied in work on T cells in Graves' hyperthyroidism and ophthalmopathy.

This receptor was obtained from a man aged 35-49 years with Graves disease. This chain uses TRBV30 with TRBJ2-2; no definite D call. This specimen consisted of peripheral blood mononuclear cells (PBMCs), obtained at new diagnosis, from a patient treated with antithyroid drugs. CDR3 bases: TGTGCCTGGAGTAATGGAGGGGAGCTGTTTTTT. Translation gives CAWSNGGELFF.